Described below is a single TCR beta chain sequence and its context. Its antigen is unidentified. The germline V gene has CDR1 MGHDK and CDR2 SYGVNS. The CDR3 totals 16 residues. V shed 3 bases, J shed 1 base, and the junction held 4 bases outside the gene matches. Assay used: immunoSEQ multiplex PCR; TCRdb lists only in-frame clones, some missing. The sample comprises some 200,000 clones, more than 65% of which are singletons, and 5.5% to 7% rests with the top ten. The data belong to a study of cytotoxic CD8 clonotypes in ibrutinib-treated CLL. Study-wide background: The study recorded mean values of approximately 260,000 productive templates and 94,082 productive rearrangements per sample. Overall study results and limits: Sampling schedules were unmatched across sustained-remission and progressing patients. Baseline-level clonality went beyond age-matched healthy donors and moved in step with circulating CD8+ T-cell counts. Public clonotypes were uncommon and contracted or stayed stable on treatment.

The source is a human donor with chronic lymphocytic leukemia. The chain combines TRBV25-1 with TRBJ2-4, with 9 nucleotides matching TRBD1. The source material was PBMCs, sampled after 12 months of ibrutinib treatment. The chain's CDR3 is CASSDAGTGAKNIQYF. Written as DNA, the CDR3 is TGTGCCAGCAGTGACGCCGGGACAGGGGCCAAAAACATTCAGTACTTC. Full variable domain (missing parts from reference TRBV25-1 and TRBJ2-4): EADIYQTPRYLVIGTGKKITLECSQTMGHDKMYWYQQDPGMELHLIHYSYGVNSTEKGDLSSESTVSRIRTEHFPLTLESARPSHTSQYLCASSDAGTGAKNIQYFGAGTRLSVL.